This TCR beta chain stems from a study of cytomegalovirus exposure and HLA in healthy donors. General observations from the study: Cytomegalovirus association was assigned to approximately 160 TCR beta chains.

In regard to this clone: Its antigen is not known.

The length of the CDR3 is 15 residues. Trimming removed 4 bases at V and 5 bases at J, with 18 bases between. Per germline, CDR1 SGHRS and CDR2 YFSETQ. Sequencing was performed with immunoSEQ multiplex PCR; in TCRdb, only in-frame clones are kept and a portion is missing. The repertoire holds 110,000 or so clones, with about 87% as singletons. The chain recombines TRBV5-1 with TRBJ2-5; possibly TRBD1 for D (6 bases). The sample consisted of PBMCs. The sequence was collected from a man between 18 and 35 years old in good health and CMV-seronegative. The CDR3: CASSNVPGHGETQYF. The CDR3 nucleotides read TGCGCCAGCAGCAACGTCCCGGGACATGGGGAGACCCAGTACTTC.